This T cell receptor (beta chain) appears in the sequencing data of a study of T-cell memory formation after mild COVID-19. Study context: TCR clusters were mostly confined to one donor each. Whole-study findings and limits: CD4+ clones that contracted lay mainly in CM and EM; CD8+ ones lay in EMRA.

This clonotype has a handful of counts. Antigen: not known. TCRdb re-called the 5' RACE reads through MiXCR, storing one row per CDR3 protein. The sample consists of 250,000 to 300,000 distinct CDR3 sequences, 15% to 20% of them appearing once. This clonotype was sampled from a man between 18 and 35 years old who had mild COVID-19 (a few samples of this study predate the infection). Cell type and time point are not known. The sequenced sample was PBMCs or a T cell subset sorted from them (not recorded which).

The CDR3 DNA sequence: TGTGCCAGCTGTCCCGGACAGGGGAATTCACCCCTCCACTTT. It encodes CASCPGQGNSPLHF. The chain combines TRBV12-3 or TRBV12-4 with TRBJ1-6; 9 bases are a match to TRBD1. The V gene end was trimmed by 8 bases and the J gene end by 7 bases; junction bases not matched to a gene: 6. The CDR3 is 14 residues long.